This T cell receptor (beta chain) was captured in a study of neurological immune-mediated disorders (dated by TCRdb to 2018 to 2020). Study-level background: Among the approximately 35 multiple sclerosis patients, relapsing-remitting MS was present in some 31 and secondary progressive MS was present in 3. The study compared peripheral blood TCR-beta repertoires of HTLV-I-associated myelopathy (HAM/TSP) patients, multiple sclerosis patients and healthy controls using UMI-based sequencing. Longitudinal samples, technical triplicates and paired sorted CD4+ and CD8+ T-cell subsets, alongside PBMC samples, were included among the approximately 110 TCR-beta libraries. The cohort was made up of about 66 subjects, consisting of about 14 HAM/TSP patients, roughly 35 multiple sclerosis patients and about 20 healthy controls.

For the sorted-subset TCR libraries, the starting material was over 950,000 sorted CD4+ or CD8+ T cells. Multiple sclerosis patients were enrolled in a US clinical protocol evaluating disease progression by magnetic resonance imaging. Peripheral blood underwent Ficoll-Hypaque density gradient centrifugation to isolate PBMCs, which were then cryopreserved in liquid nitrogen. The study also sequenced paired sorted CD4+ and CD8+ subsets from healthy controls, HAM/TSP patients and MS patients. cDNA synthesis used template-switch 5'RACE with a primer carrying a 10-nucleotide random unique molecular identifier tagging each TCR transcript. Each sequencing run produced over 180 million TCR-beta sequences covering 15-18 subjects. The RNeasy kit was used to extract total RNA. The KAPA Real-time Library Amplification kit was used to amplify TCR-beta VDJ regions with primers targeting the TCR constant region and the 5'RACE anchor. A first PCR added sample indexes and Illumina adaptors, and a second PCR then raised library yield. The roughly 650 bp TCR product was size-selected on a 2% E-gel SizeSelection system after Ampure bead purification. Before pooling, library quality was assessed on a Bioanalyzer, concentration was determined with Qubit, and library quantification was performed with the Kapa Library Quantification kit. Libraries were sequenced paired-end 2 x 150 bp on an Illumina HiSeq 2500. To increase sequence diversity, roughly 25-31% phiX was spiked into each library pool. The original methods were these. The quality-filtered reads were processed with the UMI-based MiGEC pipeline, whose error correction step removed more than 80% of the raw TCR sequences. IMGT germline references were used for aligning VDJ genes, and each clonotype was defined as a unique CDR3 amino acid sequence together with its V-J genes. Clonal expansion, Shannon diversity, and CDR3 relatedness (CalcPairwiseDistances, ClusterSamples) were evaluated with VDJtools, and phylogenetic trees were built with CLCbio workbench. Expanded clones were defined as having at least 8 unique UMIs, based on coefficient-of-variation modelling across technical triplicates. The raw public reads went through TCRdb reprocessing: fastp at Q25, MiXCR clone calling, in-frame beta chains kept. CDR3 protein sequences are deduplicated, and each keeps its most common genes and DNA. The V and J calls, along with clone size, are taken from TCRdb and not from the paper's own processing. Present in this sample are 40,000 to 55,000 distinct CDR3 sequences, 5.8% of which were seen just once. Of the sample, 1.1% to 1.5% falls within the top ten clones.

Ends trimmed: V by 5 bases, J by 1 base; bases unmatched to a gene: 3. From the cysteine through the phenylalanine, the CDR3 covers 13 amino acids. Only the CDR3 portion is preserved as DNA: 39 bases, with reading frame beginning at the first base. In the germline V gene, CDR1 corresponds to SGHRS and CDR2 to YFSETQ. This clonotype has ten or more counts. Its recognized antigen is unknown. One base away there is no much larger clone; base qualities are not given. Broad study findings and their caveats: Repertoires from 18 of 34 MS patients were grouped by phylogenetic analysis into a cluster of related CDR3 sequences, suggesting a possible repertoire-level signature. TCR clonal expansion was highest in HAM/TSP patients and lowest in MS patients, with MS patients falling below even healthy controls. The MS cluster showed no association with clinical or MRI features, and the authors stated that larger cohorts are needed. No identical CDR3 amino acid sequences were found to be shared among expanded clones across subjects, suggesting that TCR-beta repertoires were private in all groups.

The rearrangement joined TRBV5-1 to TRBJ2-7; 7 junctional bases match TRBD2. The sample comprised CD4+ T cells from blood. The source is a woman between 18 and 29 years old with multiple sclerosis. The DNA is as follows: TGCGCCAGCAGTAGGGAGGGATCCTACGAGCAGTACTTC. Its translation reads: CASSREGSYEQYF.